The 23 T cell receptor beta chains given below trace back to one sample, sequenced in a study of cytomegalovirus exposure and HLA in healthy donors (dated by TCRdb to the late 2010s). Libraries were constructed by the immunoSEQ multiplex PCR assay. For the multiplex PCR, a mixture combining 60 forward primers for TCR Vbeta segments and 13 reverse primers for TCR Jbeta segments was used. TCRdb's version of the immuneACCESS table is confined to in-frame rearrangements and falls short of the full clone set. An unresolved V gene accounts for under half of the shortfall where checked; the remainder is of unknown origin. Recorded for this sample are 200,000 to 250,000 clones; approximately 84% of them occurred a single time. Of the sample, approximately 0.62% is held by the ten largest clones. The sample was PBMCs. The receptor source for this set is a woman between 40 and 50 years old in good health and CMV-seronegative.

The chain combines TRBV9 with TRBJ2-6; D is ambiguous. The CDR3 is made up of 15 amino acids. The germline V and J ends were trimmed by 1 base and 0 bases, with 5 bases remaining between them. The germline V gene encodes CDR1 SGDLS and CDR2 YYNGEE. CDR3: CASSVRFSGANVLTF. As DNA, the CDR3 is TGTGCCAGCAGCGTACGGTTCTCTGGGGCCAACGTCCTGACTTTC.

This clone was found a few times. This chain connects TRBV29-1 to TRBJ2-3; D not resolved. The CDR3 loop spans 12 amino acids. Germline loops: CDR1 SQVTM, CDR2 ANQGSEA. V lost 5 bases and J 3 bases, leaving 9 bases between the germline ends. CDR3 in DNA: TGCAGCGTTCAGGCCCAAACAGATACGCAGTATTTT. Translated: CSVQAQTDTQYF.

Written as DNA, the CDR3 is TGTGCCAGCAACCCCTGGGGGCGGGGGGGCGGAGATACGCAGTATTTT. Protein sequence: CASNPWGRGGGDTQYF. The chain links TRBV7-2 to TRBJ2-3, with 9 bases lining up with TRBD2. With 7 bases clipped from V and 5 bases from J, the junction kept 13 bases outside the gene matches. From germline, CDR1 is SGHTA and CDR2 FQGNSA. The CDR3 contains 16 residues.

The J gene is TRBJ1-1, the V gene TRBV2; TRBD1 matches at 9 bases. The junction had 6 bases not matched to a gene; V was cut back by 0 bases and J by 1 base. CDR1 is SNHLY and CDR2 is FYNNEI in the germline V gene. CDR3 length: 17 amino acids. Written as DNA, the CDR3 is TGTGCCAGCAGTGAAGCTGGGGGGACAGGGAAGAACACTGAAGCTTTCTTT. As protein: CASSEAGGTGKNTEAFF.

CDR3 nucleotides: TGTGCCAGCAGCGAGGGGGGCACAGATACGCAGTATTTT. It yields the protein CASSEGGTDTQYF. The chain employs TRBV9 and TRBJ2-3; tentatively, D is TRBD1 (6 bases). The V and J ends lost 3 bases and 1 base respectively, with 6 bases between them. CDR1 and CDR2 from the germline V gene are SGDLS and YYNGEE. The length of the CDR3 is 13 residues.

This clone was seen a handful of times. This chain connects TRBV20-1 to TRBJ2-4; a possible D gene is TRBD2 (6 bases). The CDR3 sequence is 11 residues long. CDR1 and CDR2 (germline): DFQATT, SNEGSKA (reference sequence). The V end was cut by 3 bases, the J end by 8 bases, with 8 bases between. CDR3 nucleotides: TGCAGTGCTAGTAGGAGGGACATTCAGTACTTC. Encoded protein: CSASRRDIQYF.

The chain carries TRBV7-3 and TRBJ2-2; maybe TRBD1 (5 bases). CDR3 size: 16 residues. Trimming shortened V by 2 bases and J by 5 bases, and 15 bases separated the two germline ends. Germline V gives CDR1 SGHTA, CDR2 FQGTGA. The CDR3 region is CASSLSTDRLTGELFF. The CDR3 coding sequence is TGTGCCAGCAGCTTATCAACCGACAGACTTACCGGGGAGCTGTTTTTT.

The genes are TRBV5-1 and TRBJ2-3; 12 bases are a match to TRBD2. V trimming: 1 base; J trimming: 3 bases; junction bases outside the gene matches: 9. The CDR3 sequence is 18 residues long. Germline loops: CDR1 SGHRS, CDR2 YFSETQ. CDR3 sequence reads: CASSLLAGGTKGTDTQYF. The CDR3 coding sequence is TGCGCCAGCAGCTTGCTAGCGGGGGGGACCAAGGGGACAGATACGCAGTATTTT.

A word on this clone: Other DNA sequences in the sample encode the same CDR3. The CDR3 loop is CASSERENQPQHF. For the CDR3, the DNA is TGTGCCAGCAGTGAGAGGGAAAATCAGCCCCAGCATTTT. The chain couples TRBV2 to TRBJ1-5; D unresolved. V lost 3 bases and J 4 bases, leaving 7 bases between the germline ends. The CDR3 is 13 residues long. Germline V gene sequence: CDR1 SNHLY, CDR2 FYNNEI.

This clone was found once. The chain couples TRBV7-9 to TRBJ2-5, with 11 bases lining up with TRBD1. The CDR3 has 17 residues. V lost 2 bases, J lost 5 bases, and 10 bases stayed unmatched. Germline loops: CDR1 SEHNR, CDR2 FQNEAQ (reference sequence). The CDR3 protein is CASSLTRDRGLGETQYF. The DNA for the CDR3 is TGTGCCAGCAGCTTAACGCGGGACAGGGGGTTAGGGGAGACCCAGTACTTC.

The chain links TRBV6-6 to TRBJ2-5; a weak D match, TRBD2 (5 bases). CDR1 MNHNY and CDR2 SVGAGI come from the germline V gene (reference sequence). The CDR3 runs 14 residues. The germline V and J ends were trimmed by 0 bases and 0 bases, with 5 bases remaining between them. The CDR3 DNA reads as TGTGCCAGCAGTTACTCCGGGGACCAAGAGACCCAGTACTTC. It encodes CASSYSGDQETQYF.

The genes are TRBV30 and TRBJ1-1; D not resolved. The germline gives CDR1 GTSNPN, CDR2 SVGIG (reference sequence). Trimming left V 2 bases short and J 1 base short, with 11 bases between. The CDR3 is made up of 14 amino acids. The CDR3 is CAWSPHGRNTEAFF. Here the CDR3 DNA reads TGTGCCTGGAGTCCCCATGGCCGGAACACTGAAGCTTTCTTT.

The chain links TRBV9 to TRBJ2-3; D gene ambiguous. V gave up 3 bases and J gave up 0 bases, with 2 bases separating them. Germline CDR1 reads SGDLS; CDR2 reads YYNGEE. The length of the CDR3 is 12 residues. CDR3 coding DNA: TGTGCCAGCAGCGCTAGCACAGATACGCAGTATTTT. Translating gives CASSASTDTQYF.

The chain has TRBV11-2 and TRBJ2-1, with 7 bases lining up with TRBD2. V lost 3 bases, J lost 2 bases, and 4 bases stayed unmatched. This CDR3 has 15 amino acids. Germline-derived CDR1 and CDR2 are SGHAT and FQNNGV. Here the CDR3 reads CASSFYSGAYNEQFF. CDR3 DNA sequence: TGTGCCAGCAGCTTCTACAGCGGGGCCTACAATGAGCAGTTCTTC.

As regards this clone: An end of the junction differs from the germline gene, which may be a read error. V usage is TRBV7-2 and J usage is TRBJ1-6; possibly TRBD1 for D (6 bases). Germline CDR1 SGHTA, CDR2 FQGNSA. This CDR3 contains 17 residues. CDR3 amino acids: CASSLAVATGSDSPLHF. The DNA of the CDR3 is TGTGCCAGCAGTTTAGCCGTAGCTACAGGGAGCGATTCACCCCTCCACTTT.

The V and J genes are TRBV30 and TRBJ2-7; 8 bases map to TRBD1. CDR1 and CDR2 from the germline V gene are GTSNPN and SVGIG (reference sequence). Trimming cost V 3 bases and J 3 bases; bases outside gene matches: 7. The length of the CDR3 is 14 residues. The CDR3 here is CAWSPGQGFYEQYF. The CDR3 DNA is TGTGCCTGGAGCCCCGGACAGGGTTTCTACGAGCAGTACTTC.

The rearrangement uses TRBV6-1 and TRBJ1-1; D possibly corresponds to TRBD1 (6 bases). Germline V gene sequence: CDR1 MNHNS, CDR2 SASEGT. Trimming removed 3 bases at V and 5 bases at J, with 13 bases between. CDR3 length equals 14 residues. The CDR3 nucleotides are TGTGCCAGCAGTGAGCAGGGGAAGGTGACTGAAGCTTTCTTT. Its protein product is CASSEQGKVTEAFF.

This sequence joins TRBV7-9 and TRBJ1-5; D ambiguous. CDR1 is SEHNR and CDR2 is FQNEAQ in the germline V gene (reference sequence). The CDR3 is 14 amino acids. Trimming stripped 1 base from V and 7 bases from J, with 11 bases between. CDR3: CASSLGPPGQPQHF. The CDR3 DNA follows: TGTGCCAGCAGCTTAGGTCCTCCGGGGCAGCCCCAGCATTTT. The whole variable domain, remainder taken from reference TRBV7-9 and TRBJ1-5, is DTGVSQNPRHKITKRGQNVTFRCDPISEHNRLYWYRQTLGQGPEFLTYFQNEAQLEKSRLLSDRFSAERPKGSFSTLEIQRTEQGDSAMYLCASSLGPPGQPQHFGDGTRLSIL.

The chain joins TRBV5-5 to TRBJ1-5; TRBD1 is a possible D gene (5 bases). V was cut by 0 bases and J by 0 bases, with 7 bases left in between. The CDR3 runs to 15 residues. Per the germline V gene, CDR1 is SGHKS and CDR2 is YYEKEE (reference sequence). DNA for the CDR3: TGTGCCAGCAGCTTGGGACAGATTAGCAATCAGCCCCAGCATTTT. This translates into CASSLGQISNQPQHF.

The J gene is TRBJ2-2, the V gene TRBV5-1, with a tentative D call TRBD2 (6 bases). This CDR3 comprises 16 residues. Trimming took off 3 bases at V and 0 bases at J, with 12 bases between the two ends. Germline CDR1 SGHRS, CDR2 YFSETQ. The CDR3 is CASSWTWGANTGELFF. The CDR3 DNA is TGCGCCAGCAGCTGGACTTGGGGGGCGAACACCGGGGAGCTGTTTTTT.

CDR3 loop: CASNPNVGASSGNTIYF. CDR3 bases: TGTGCCAGCAACCCAAACGTCGGTGCCTCCTCTGGAAACACCATATATTTT. The rearrangement joins TRBV7-9 to TRBJ1-3, with D unclear. CDR3 length: 17 residues. CDR1 and CDR2 (germline): SEHNR, FQNEAQ (reference sequence). V was cut by 7 bases and J by 0 bases, with 19 bases left in between.

V and J are TRBV5-1 and TRBJ2-1; 8 bases match TRBD2. The CDR3 sequence is 14 residues long. The V and J ends lost 0 bases and 7 bases, in that order; junction bases with no gene match: 3. The V gene's germline CDR1 is SGHRS and CDR2 YFSETQ. The CDR3 DNA is TGCGCCAGCAGCTTGGCGGGGGGGGGAAATGAGCAGTTCTTC. It is translated as CASSLAGGGNEQFF.

This clone was detected once. V and J are TRBV4-1 and TRBJ2-2; D may be TRBD2 (6 bases). Germline lookup yields CDR1 MGHRA and CDR2 YSYEKL. The CDR3 has 19 amino acids. V was shortened by 4 bases and J by 2 bases, with 23 bases between the two germline ends. In DNA, the CDR3 is TGCGCCAGCAGCCCGCAGGGAATTGGCCGCGCGGGAAACACCGGGGAGCTGTTTTTT. Translated: CASSPQGIGRAGNTGELFF.